A single sample is the source of the 3 T cell receptor beta chains below, sequenced in a study of response to subunit inactivated influenza vaccine. TCRdb re-derived calls from the RT-PCR reads in MiXCR, one entry per CDR3 protein. There are around 190,000 distinct CDR3 sequences in the sample; 9.2% occur only once, and around 9.9% lies in the top ten. The material sequenced was non-naive T cells sorted from PBMCs, taken on the day of vaccination. The source is a man aged 45 to 65 who received an inactivated influenza vaccine.

This clonotype was observed at least ten times. The rearrangement joins TRBV20-1 to TRBJ2-3; 7 nucleotides agree with TRBD1. The J segment lost 2 bases and the V segment lost 5 bases, leaving 4 bases of the junction unmatched. This CDR3 comprises 13 residues. Germline CDR1 and CDR2: DFQATT and SNEGSKA (reference sequence). CDR3 sequence reads: CSAVQGLTDTQYF. The CDR3 region has the DNA TGCAGTGCTGTACAGGGGCTCACAGATACGCAGTATTTT.

In this sample, this clonotype turned up many times. V usage is TRBV2 and J usage is TRBJ2-1, with 8 bases identical to TRBD2. The CDR3 extends over 17 amino acids. The germline V gene encodes CDR1 SNHLY and CDR2 FYNNEI. The V gene end was trimmed by 1 base and the J gene end by 0 bases; junction bases not matched to a gene: 5. The CDR3 nucleotides read TGTGCCAGCAGTGAAGTACTAGCGGAAAGCTCCTACAATGAGCAGTTCTTC. This sequence encodes CASSEVLAESSYNEQFF.

In its sample, this clonotype was seen a few times. This rearrangement joins TRBV5-1 to TRBJ2-7, with 7 bases identical to TRBD1. The CDR3 runs to 16 residues. The V segment lost 0 bases and the J segment 2 bases; nucleotides outside the gene matches: 8. Germline V gives CDR1 SGHRS, CDR2 YFSETQ. CDR3: CASSLGPQGTPYEQYF. The CDR3 DNA reads as TGCGCCAGCAGCTTGGGCCCACAGGGGACCCCCTACGAGCAGTACTTC. The full variable domain, its missing parts supplied by reference TRBV5-1 and TRBJ2-7, is KAGVTQTPRYLIKTRGQQVTLSCSPISGHRSVSWYQQTPGQGLQFLFEYFSETQRNKGNFPGRFSGRQFSNSRSEMNVSTLELGDSALYLCASSLGPQGTPYEQYFGPGTRLTVT.